This T cell receptor (beta chain) came from a study of blood T cells in healthy people across ages. Overall study context: Roughly one uniquely barcoded beta molecule per two T cells was captured.

A second PCR, run for roughly 7 to 12 cycles, used a sample-barcoded 5' primer plus a J-beta primer mix. Via MiXCR, TCRdb re-called the 5' RACE reads, giving one row per CDR3 protein. Of around 1.1 million distinct CDR3 sequences listed, around two fifths are singletons. Study-wide points: With age, beta diversity per million T cells declined roughly linearly, significantly by 40.

As concerns this clonotype: What it recognizes is unknown. Germline is not matched at one junction end, which may reflect a read error.

The germline V gene has CDR1 MNHNY and CDR2 SVGAGI (reference sequence). This CDR3 is 15 amino acids long. Sequences were obtained from blood. The TCR was taken from a man between 18 and 35 years old in good health. J is TRBJ1-2 and V is TRBV6-6, with 7 bases lining up with TRBD1. DNA for the CDR3: TGTGCCGGCAGTTACTCTCTGACAGGGCGGTATGGCTACACCTTC. Translating gives CAGSYSLTGRYGYTF.